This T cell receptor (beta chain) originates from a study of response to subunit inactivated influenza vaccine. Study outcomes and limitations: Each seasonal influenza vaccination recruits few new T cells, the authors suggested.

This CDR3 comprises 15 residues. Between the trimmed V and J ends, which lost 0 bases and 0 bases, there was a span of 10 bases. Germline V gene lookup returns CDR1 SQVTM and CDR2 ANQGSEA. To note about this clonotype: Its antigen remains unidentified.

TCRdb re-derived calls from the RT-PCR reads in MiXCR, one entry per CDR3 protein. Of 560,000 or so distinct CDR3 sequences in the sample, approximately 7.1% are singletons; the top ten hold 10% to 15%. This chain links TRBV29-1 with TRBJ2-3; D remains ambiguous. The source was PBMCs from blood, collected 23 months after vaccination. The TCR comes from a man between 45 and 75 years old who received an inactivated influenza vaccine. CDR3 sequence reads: CSVEEAETSTDTQYF. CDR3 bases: TGCAGCGTTGAAGAGGCTGAAACTAGCACAGATACGCAGTATTTT.